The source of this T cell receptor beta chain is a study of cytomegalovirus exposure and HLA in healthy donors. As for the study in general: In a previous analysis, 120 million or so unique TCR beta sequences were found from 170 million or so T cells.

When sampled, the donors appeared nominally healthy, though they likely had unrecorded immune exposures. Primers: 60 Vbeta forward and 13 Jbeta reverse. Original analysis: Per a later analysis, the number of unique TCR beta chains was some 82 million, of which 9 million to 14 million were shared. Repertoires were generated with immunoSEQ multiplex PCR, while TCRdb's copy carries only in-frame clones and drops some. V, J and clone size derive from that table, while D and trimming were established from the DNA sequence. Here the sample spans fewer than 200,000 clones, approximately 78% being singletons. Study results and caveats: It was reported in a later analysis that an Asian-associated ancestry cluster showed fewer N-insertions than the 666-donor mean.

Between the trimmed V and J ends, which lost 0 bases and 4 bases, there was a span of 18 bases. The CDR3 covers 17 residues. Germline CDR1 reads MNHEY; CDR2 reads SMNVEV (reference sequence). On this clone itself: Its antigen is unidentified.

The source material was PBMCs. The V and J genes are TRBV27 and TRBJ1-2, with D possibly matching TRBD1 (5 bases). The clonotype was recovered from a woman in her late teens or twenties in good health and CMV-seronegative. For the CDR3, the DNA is TGTGCCAGCAGTTTATCCGGGGGAATGATTATACGCTATGGCTACACCTTC. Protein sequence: CASSLSGGMIIRYGYTF.